This TCR beta chain originates from a study of blood T cell repertoires in COVID-19. Looking at the study overall: Samples of COVID-19 (acute and convalescent) were obtained from the United States, Italy and Spain. Sources were T cells, B-cell-depleted T cells, or PBMCs; the material itself was cDNA or gDNA.

Assay used: immunoSEQ multiplex PCR; TCRdb lists only in-frame clones, some missing. The table has some 24,000 clones, roughly nine tenths seen once. Trimming left V 0 bases short and J 8 bases short, with 10 bases between. The CDR3 sequence is 13 residues long. CDR1 and CDR2 from the germline V gene are MNHEY and SVGAGI. The TCR sequence derives from a human donor in a cohort sampled during active COVID-19. Material for sequencing was peripheral blood. V and J are TRBV6-5 and TRBJ2-5; no reliable D call. CDR3 DNA: TGTGCCAGCAGTTACTCGTCCGGGTCAACCCAGTACTTC. This codes for CASSYSSGSTQYF.